This T cell receptor (beta chain) emerged from a study of PD-1 blockade in classical Hodgkin lymphoma. The study's findings and limits: Why repertoires differed is undefined; disease activity or prior therapy possibly contributed.

Of note for this clone: Its antigen is undetermined.

The method was immunoSEQ multiplex PCR; TCRdb's version includes in-frame clones alone and lacks a portion of them. The table has around 45,000 clones, around nine tenths seen once. The patients all showed relapse after autologous stem cell transplantation, while their brentuximab vedotin exposure varied. Progressive disease, partial response or complete response was each patient's best response. The CDR3 is 16 amino acids. The V gene end was trimmed by 0 bases and the J gene end by 4 bases; junction bases not matched to a gene: 4. Germline V lookup: CDR1 SGDLS, CDR2 YYNGEE. The source material was peripheral blood mononuclear cells (PBMCs), sampled at baseline. This rearrangement joins TRBV9 to TRBJ2-2; 9 nucleotides match TRBD2. The clonotype was recovered from a human donor with classical Hodgkin lymphoma. The CDR3 loop reads CASSVGSSGSTGELFF. The CDR3 bases are TGTGCCAGCAGCGTAGGTAGTAGCGGGAGCACCGGGGAGCTGTTTTTT.